What follows describes a single T cell receptor (beta chain). Its antigen remains unknown. The data were taken from a study of cytomegalovirus exposure and HLA in healthy donors. Whole-study findings and limits: It has been reported that TCR beta sequences accurately predicted the HLA-A and HLA-B alleles of most subjects. In a later analysis, the majority of CMV-associated beta chains seemingly showed HLA restriction.

Researchers ran the PCR with 60 Vbeta and 13 Jbeta primers. The table came from immunoSEQ multiplex PCR; TCRdb's copy has only in-frame clones and leaves some out. Of approximately 110,000 clones listed, over 70% are singletons. Per germline, CDR1 LNHNV and CDR2 YYDKDF (reference sequence). Trimming took off 0 bases at V and 2 bases at J, with 20 bases between the two ends. The CDR3 runs 19 residues. The sample comprised PBMCs. This TCR derives from a woman in her thirties or forties in good health and CMV-seropositive. This chain uses TRBV15 with TRBJ2-4; a weak D match, TRBD2 (5 bases). The CDR3 bases are TGTGCCACCAGCAGAGATGGAGTTAAGGGAGACCCTACCAAAAACATTCAGTACTTC. Encoded protein: CATSRDGVKGDPTKNIQYF.